A selection of T cell receptor beta chains follows, all from one sample in a study of shared clonotypes between healthy human individuals. Profiling relied on immunoSEQ multiplex PCR, and the TCRdb table lists in-frame clones only, not all of them. The sample carries 300,000 to 400,000 clones, around 90% recorded once. The sequencing input was memory CD8+ T cells sorted from blood. Every receptor here comes from a young man in good health. CDR3s include the opening cysteine and the closing phenylalanine or tryptophan. The D gene is left open where the match is weak. Clone sizes are given selectively: once, few, many, or a class where the clone is expanded.

CDR3,DNA,V,J,size,D
CASTLRGWDYGYTF,TGTGCCAGTACCCTTAGGGGTTGGGACTATGGCTACACCTTC,TRBV19,TRBJ1-2,NA,NA
CASSDPDRINEQFF,TGTGCCAGCAGTGATCCCGACAGAATCAATGAGCAGTTCTTC,TRBV2,TRBJ2-1,NA,NA
CASSLGPYTEAFF,TGTGCCAGCAGCTTAGGCCCTTACACTGAAGCTTTCTTT,TRBV7-2,TRBJ1-1,NA,NA
CASSAEASTDTQYF,TGTGCCAGCAGTGCCGAGGCGAGCACAGATACGCAGTATTTT,TRBV6-4,TRBJ2-3,NA,NA
CASSGGQGAPYEQYF,TGTGCCAGCAGTGGGGGACAGGGGGCACCCTACGAGCAGTACTTC,TRBV6-1,TRBJ2-7,NA,TRBD1
CASSFRGQGFTDTQYF,TGTGCCAGCAGTTTTAGGGGACAGGGCTTCACAGATACGCAGTATTTT,TRBV28,TRBJ2-3,NA,TRBD1
CASQALTGDGYTF,TGTGCCAGCCAGGCCTTGACAGGGGATGGCTACACCTTC,TRBV27,TRBJ1-2,NA,TRBD1
CASSGSPTQYF,TGCGCCAGCAGTGGGTCTCCTACGCAGTATTTT,TRBV10-2,TRBJ2-3,NA,NA
CSASDPPLHF,TGCAGTGCTTCCGACCCACCCCTCCACTTT,TRBV20-1,TRBJ1-6,NA,NA
CASSQSGISSNEQFF,TGTGCCAGCAGCCAAAGCGGGATCTCCAGCAATGAGCAGTTCTTC,TRBV7-9,TRBJ2-1,NA,TRBD2
CASSFGSGQPNSPLHF,NA,TRBV5-4,TRBJ1-6,once,NA
CASSYVAGDRVVYYEQYF,TGTGCCAGCAGTTATGTCGCAGGGGACAGGGTCGTCTACTACGAGCAGTACTTC,TRBV27,TRBJ2-7,once,TRBD1
CASSLIARDTQYF,TGTGCCAGCAGTTTAATCGCCCGAGATACGCAGTATTTT,TRBV27,TRBJ2-3,NA,NA
CASSVGQGAGYEQYF,TGTGCCAGCAGCGTAGGTCAGGGAGCGGGCTACGAGCAGTACTTC,TRBV9,TRBJ2-7,NA,NA
CASSLLGQETQYF,TGTGCCAGCAGTTTATTGGGACAAGAGACCCAGTACTTC,TRBV27,TRBJ2-5,NA,NA
CASSVQGPYGYTF,TGTGCCAGCAGCGTACAGGGTCCATATGGCTACACCTTC,TRBV28,TRBJ1-2,NA,NA
CASSESGLRSYTF,TGTGCCAGCAGTGAGTCGGGACTCCGATCCTACACCTTC,TRBV6-1,TRBJ1-2,NA,NA
CASSEDASSYEQYF,TGTGCCAGCAGTGAAGATGCCAGCTCCTACGAGCAGTACTTC,TRBV6-1,TRBJ2-7,NA,NA
CASSSSPGSPGGETQYF,TGTGCCAGCAGCTCTTCCCCGGGATCACCCGGCGGAGAGACCCAGTACTTC,TRBV9,TRBJ2-5,NA,NA
CASSQVAPRGSYEQYF,TGCGCCAGCAGCCAAGTGGCCCCTCGGGGCTCCTACGAGCAGTACTTC,TRBV4-1,TRBJ2-7,NA,NA
CASSFTPGVGEKLFF,TGTGCCAGCAGCTTTACCCCCGGGGTAGGCGAAAAACTGTTTTTT,TRBV7-6,TRBJ1-4,NA,NA
CASSLDYNEQFF,TGTGCCAGCAGCTTGGACTACAATGAGCAGTTCTTC,TRBV5-4,TRBJ2-1,NA,NA
CASSLRDRSGANVLTF,TGTGCCAGCAGTCTTCGGGACCGCTCTGGGGCCAACGTCCTGACTTTC,TRBV27,TRBJ2-6,few,NA
CASSQVSIRGGGSYEQYF,TGCGCCAGCAGCCAAGTGTCCATCCGGGGGGGTGGCTCCTACGAGCAGTACTTC,TRBV4-1,TRBJ2-7,many,TRBD2
CASSLPGSYEQYF,TGTGCCAGCAGCTTGCCAGGGTCCTACGAGCAGTACTTC,TRBV11-3,TRBJ2-7,NA,NA
CASSYDRSSYNSPLHF,TGTGCCAGCAGCTATGACAGGAGCTCCTATAATTCACCCCTCCACTTT,TRBV5-4,TRBJ1-6,NA,NA
CASSPRTGGGETQYF,TGCGCCAGCAGCCCCCGGACAGGGGGTGGTGAGACCCAGTACTTC,TRBV4-1,TRBJ2-5,once,TRBD1
CASSVQLAGGSGEQYF,TGTGCCAGCAGCGTTCAACTAGCGGGAGGTTCGGGCGAGCAGTACTTC,TRBV7-6,TRBJ2-7,NA,TRBD2
CASSPLRVGTEAFF,TGTGCCAGTAGTCCCCTCCGGGTCGGGACTGAAGCTTTCTTT,TRBV19,TRBJ1-1,NA,NA
CASSSDFGTDTQYF,TGTGCCAGCAGCTCCGACTTCGGCACAGATACGCAGTATTTT,TRBV7-3,TRBJ2-3,NA,NA
CASRLALASSSSTDTQYF,TGTGCAAGTCGCTTAGCGCTGGCTTCCTCTAGCAGCACAGATACGCAGTATTTT,TRBV12-2,TRBJ2-3,NA,NA
CASSLSGLGNEQFF,TGTGCCAGCAGTTTATCCGGACTGGGCAATGAGCAGTTCTTC,TRBV27,TRBJ2-1,NA,NA
CASSLSLTDTQYF,TGTGCCAGCAGCTTATCCCTGACAGATACGCAGTATTTT,TRBV7-9,TRBJ2-3,NA,NA
CASSLGIGDRVYEQYF,TGCGCCAGCAGCTTGGGGATTGGGGACAGGGTTTACGAGCAGTACTTC,TRBV5-1,TRBJ2-7,NA,TRBD1
CSGELMGNEQFF,TGCAGCGGAGAACTTATGGGCAATGAGCAGTTCTTC,TRBV29-1,TRBJ2-1,NA,NA
CASTAWEGNEQFF,TGTGCCAGCACTGCCTGGGAGGGCAATGAGCAGTTCTTC,TRBV5-5,TRBJ2-1,NA,TRBD2
CAISEGLAGDLYEQYF,TGTGCCATCAGTGAGGGTCTAGCGGGAGACCTCTACGAGCAGTACTTC,TRBV10-3,TRBJ2-7,NA,TRBD2
CASCSVNTEAFF,TGTGCCAGCTGTTCAGTGAACACTGAAGCTTTCTTT,TRBV7-9,TRBJ1-1,NA,NA
CASSAWAHQPQHF,TGTGCCAGCAGCGCCTGGGCCCATCAGCCCCAGCATTTT,TRBV9,TRBJ1-5,NA,NA
CASSAYEAEAFF,TGTGCCAGCAGCGCTTATGAGGCTGAAGCTTTCTTT,TRBV7-6,TRBJ1-1,NA,NA
CASSIAGSSGNTIYF,TGTGCCAGTAGTATTGCAGGGTCCTCTGGAAACACCATATATTTT,TRBV19,TRBJ1-3,NA,NA
CASSQHSYQETQYF,TGTGCCAGCAGTCAACACAGTTACCAAGAGACCCAGTACTTC,TRBV6-6,TRBJ2-5,few,NA
CASSWSENLNYGYTF,TGTGCCAGCAGCTGGAGTGAGAACCTTAACTATGGCTACACCTTC,TRBV28,TRBJ1-2,NA,NA
CASSKGLALVNEQFF,TGTGCCAGCAGCAAGGGTCTAGCACTGGTCAATGAGCAGTTCTTC,TRBV5-8,TRBJ2-1,NA,NA
CASSIGYGTDEKLFF,TGTGCCAGTAGTATAGGGTACGGGACGGATGAAAAACTGTTTTTT,TRBV19,TRBJ1-4,NA,NA
CASSLPPGASYEQFF,TGTGCCAGCAGCTTACCGCCAGGGGCATCCTATGAGCAGTTCTTC,TRBV6-1,TRBJ2-1,NA,NA
CASRERTHTEAFF,TGTGCCAGCAGGGAACGGACCCACACTGAAGCTTTCTTT,TRBV2,TRBJ1-1,NA,NA
CASSFPPRLAREQYF,TGTGCCAGCAGCTTCCCCCCCCGACTAGCTCGGGAGCAGTACTTC,TRBV7-2,TRBJ2-7,NA,TRBD2
CASSFLEARETQYF,TGTGCCAGCAGCTTCTTAGAGGCCCGGGAGACCCAGTACTTC,TRBV5-6,TRBJ2-5,NA,NA
CASSFPPRRDRDSPLHF,TGTGCCAGCAGTTTTCCCCCCCGCCGGGACAGGGACTCACCCCTCCACTTT,TRBV28,TRBJ1-6,NA,TRBD1
CASSEGLAHEQFF,TGTGCCAGCAGTGAAGGCCTAGCCCATGAGCAGTTCTTC,TRBV2,TRBJ2-1,NA,NA